Sequencing of this TCR beta chain was carried out in a study of blood T cell repertoires in COVID-19. Libraries were prepared by immunoSEQ multiplex PCR; TCRdb keeps only in-frame clonotypes and omits some of them. The sample has tens of thousands of clones; 88% are singletons. The receptor was isolated from a woman of 80 years or more with acute or convalescent COVID-19. Input material: peripheral blood.

As DNA, the CDR3 is TGTGCCAGCCAGGGGGCTGGAAACACCATATATTTT. Translated, it gives CASQGAGNTIYF. V usage is TRBV7-2 and J usage is TRBJ1-3, with 7 nucleotides matching TRBD1. Germline-derived CDR1 and CDR2 are SGHTA and FQGNSA. The CDR3 totals 12 residues. V lost 8 bases, J lost 2 bases, and 0 bases stayed unmatched.